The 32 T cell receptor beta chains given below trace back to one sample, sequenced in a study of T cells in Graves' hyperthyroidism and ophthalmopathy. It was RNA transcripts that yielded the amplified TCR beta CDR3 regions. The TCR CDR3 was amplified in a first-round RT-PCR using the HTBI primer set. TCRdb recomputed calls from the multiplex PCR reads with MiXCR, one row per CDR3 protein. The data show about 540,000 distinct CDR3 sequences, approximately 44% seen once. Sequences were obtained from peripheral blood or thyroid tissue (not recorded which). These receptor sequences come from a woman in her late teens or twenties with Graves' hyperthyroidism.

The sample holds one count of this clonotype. The CDR3 here is CSVVRDRTTYEQYF. CDR3 DNA: TGCAGCGTTGTGCGTGACAGGACCACCTACGAGCAGTACTTC. V is TRBV29-1 and J is TRBJ2-7; tentative D call: TRBD1 (6 bases). Germline V gives CDR1 SQVTM, CDR2 ANQGSEA. The CDR3 is 14 amino acids. V lost 4 bases, J lost 2 bases, and 15 bases lay in between.

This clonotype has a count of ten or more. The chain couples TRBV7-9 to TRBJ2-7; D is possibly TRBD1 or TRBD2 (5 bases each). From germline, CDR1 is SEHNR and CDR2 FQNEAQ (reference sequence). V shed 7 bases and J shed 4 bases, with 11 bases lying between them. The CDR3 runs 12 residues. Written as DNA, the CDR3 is TGTGCCAGCACCCTAGGGGAGTACGAGCAGTACTTC. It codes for CASTLGEYEQYF. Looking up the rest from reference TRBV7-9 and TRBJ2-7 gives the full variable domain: DTGVSQNPRHKITKRGQNVTFRCDPISEHNRLYWYRQTLGQGPEFLTYFQNEAQLEKSRLLSDRFSAERPKGSFSTLEIQRTEQGDSAMYLCASTLGEYEQYFGPGTRLTVT.

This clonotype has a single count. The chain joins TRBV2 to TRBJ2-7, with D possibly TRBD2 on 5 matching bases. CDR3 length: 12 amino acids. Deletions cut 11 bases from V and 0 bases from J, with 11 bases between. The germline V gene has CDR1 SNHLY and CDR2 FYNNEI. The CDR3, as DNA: TGTGCCTACTCGGGGAACTCCTACGAGCAGTACTTC. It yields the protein CAYSGNSYEQYF.

CDR3: CASSDRTYEQYF. CDR3 DNA sequence: TGTGCCAGCAGCGACAGAACCTACGAGCAGTACTTC. This chain joins TRBV7-2 and TRBJ2-7; possibly TRBD1 for D (5 bases). The V gene's germline CDR1 is SGHTA and CDR2 FQGNSA. The germline V and J ends were trimmed by 5 bases and 2 bases, with 7 bases remaining between them. The CDR3 is made up of 12 amino acids.

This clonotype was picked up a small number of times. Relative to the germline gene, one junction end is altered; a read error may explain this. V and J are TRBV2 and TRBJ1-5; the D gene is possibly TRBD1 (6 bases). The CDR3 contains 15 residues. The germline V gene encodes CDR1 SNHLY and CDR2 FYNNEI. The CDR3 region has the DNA TGCGCCAGCAGCCAGGCAGGGGTTTGGGGACAGCCCCAGCATTTT. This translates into CASSQAGVWGQPQHF.

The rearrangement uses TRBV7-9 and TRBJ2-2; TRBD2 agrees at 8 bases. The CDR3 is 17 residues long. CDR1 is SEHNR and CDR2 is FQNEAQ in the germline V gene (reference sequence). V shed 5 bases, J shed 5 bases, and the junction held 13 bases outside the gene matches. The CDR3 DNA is TGTGCCAGCAGCCCAATAACCCGACTAGCGCCTACCGGGGAGCTGTTTTTT. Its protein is CASSPITRLAPTGELFF.

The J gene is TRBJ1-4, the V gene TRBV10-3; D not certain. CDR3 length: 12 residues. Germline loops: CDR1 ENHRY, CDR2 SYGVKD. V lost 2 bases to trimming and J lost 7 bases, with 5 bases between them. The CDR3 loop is CAISERTEKLFF. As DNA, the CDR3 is TGTGCCATCAGTGAGAGGACTGAAAAACTGTTTTTT.

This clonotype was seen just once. The CDR3 DNA sequence: TGTGCCAGCAGTGCTTCCAGGGACTATGGCTACACCTTC. It yields the protein CASSASRDYGYTF. The gene calls are TRBV2 and TRBJ1-2; D may be TRBD1 (5 bases). The CDR3 consists of 13 residues. V was pared by 4 bases and J by 3 bases, with 9 bases between. Germline V gene lookup returns CDR1 SNHLY and CDR2 FYNNEI. Drawing the rest from reference TRBV2 and TRBJ1-2, the complete variable domain is EPEVTQTPSHQVTQMGQEVILRCVPISNHLYFYWYRQILGQKVEFLVSFYNNEISEKSEIFDDQFSVERPDGSNFTLKIRSTKLEDSAMYFCASSASRDYGYTFGSGTRLTVV.

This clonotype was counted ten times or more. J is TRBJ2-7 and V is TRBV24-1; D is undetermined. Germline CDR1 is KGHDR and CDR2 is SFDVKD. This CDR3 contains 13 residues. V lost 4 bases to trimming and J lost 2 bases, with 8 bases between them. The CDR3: CATSENKAYEQYF. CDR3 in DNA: TGTGCCACCAGTGAGAACAAGGCCTACGAGCAGTACTTC.

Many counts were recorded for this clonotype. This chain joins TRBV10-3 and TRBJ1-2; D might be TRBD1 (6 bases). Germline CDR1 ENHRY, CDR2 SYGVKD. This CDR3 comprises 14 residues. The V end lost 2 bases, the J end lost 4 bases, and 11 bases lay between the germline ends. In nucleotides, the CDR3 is TGTGCCATCAGTGAGGGGGACACAGTCTATGGCTACACCTTC. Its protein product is CAISEGDTVYGYTF.

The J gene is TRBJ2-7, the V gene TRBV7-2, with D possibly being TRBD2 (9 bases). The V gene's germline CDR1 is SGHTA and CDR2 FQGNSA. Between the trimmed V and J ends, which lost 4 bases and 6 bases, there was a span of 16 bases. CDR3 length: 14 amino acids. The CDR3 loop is CASSSSSGTGEQYF. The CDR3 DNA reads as TGTGCCAGCAGCTCCTCTAGCGGGACAGGCGAGCAGTACTTC.

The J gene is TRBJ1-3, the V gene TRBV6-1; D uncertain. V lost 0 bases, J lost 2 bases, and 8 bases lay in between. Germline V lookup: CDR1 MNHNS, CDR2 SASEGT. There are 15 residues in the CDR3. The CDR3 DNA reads TGTGCCAGCAGTGAAGCTGCGACAACTGGAAACACCATATATTTT. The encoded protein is CASSEAATTGNTIYF.

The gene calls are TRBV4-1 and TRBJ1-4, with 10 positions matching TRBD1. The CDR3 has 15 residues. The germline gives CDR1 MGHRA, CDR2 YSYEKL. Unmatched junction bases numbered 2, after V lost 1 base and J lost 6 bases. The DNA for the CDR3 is TGCGCCAGCAGCCAAGGGACAGGGGGGTATGAAAAACTGTTTTTT. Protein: CASSQGTGGYEKLFF.

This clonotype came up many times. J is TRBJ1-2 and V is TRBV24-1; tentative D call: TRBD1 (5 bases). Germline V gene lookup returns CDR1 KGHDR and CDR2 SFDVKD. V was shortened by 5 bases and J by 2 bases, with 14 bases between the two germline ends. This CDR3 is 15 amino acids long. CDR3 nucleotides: TGTGCCACCAGTGGTACGGGACGGGCGAACTATGGCTACACCTTC. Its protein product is CATSGTGRANYGYTF.

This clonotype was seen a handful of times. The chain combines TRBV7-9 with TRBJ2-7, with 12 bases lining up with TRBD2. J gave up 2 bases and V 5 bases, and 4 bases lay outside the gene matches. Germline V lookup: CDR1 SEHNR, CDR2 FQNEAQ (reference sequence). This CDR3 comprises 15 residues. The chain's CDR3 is CASSRRTSGTYEQYF. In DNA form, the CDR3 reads TGTGCCAGCAGCCGGAGGACTAGCGGGACCTACGAGCAGTACTTC.

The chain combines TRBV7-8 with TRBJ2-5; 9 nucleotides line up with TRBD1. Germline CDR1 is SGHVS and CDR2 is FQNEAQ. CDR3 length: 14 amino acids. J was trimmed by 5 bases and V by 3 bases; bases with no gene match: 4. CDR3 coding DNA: TGTGCCAGCAGCTTGGACAGGGGTAATGAGACCCAGTACTTC. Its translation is CASSLDRGNETQYF.

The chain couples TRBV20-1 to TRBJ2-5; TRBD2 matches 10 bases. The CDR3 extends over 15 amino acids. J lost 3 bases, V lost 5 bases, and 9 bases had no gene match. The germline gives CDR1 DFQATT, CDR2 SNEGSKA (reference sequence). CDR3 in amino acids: CSARTSGNIKETQYF. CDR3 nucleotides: TGCAGTGCTCGGACTAGCGGTAACATTAAAGAGACCCAGTACTTC.

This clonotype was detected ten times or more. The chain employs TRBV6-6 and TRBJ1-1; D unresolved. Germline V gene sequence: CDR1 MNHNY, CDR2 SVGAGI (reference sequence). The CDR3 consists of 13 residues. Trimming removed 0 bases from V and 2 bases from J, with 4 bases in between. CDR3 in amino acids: CASSYSRNTEAFF. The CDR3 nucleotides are TGTGCCAGCAGTTACTCACGTAACACTGAAGCTTTCTTT.

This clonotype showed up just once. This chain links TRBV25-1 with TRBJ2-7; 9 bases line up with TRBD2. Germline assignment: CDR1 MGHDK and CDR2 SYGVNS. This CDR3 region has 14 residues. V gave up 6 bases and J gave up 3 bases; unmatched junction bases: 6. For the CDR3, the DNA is TGTGCCAGCAGCTCAATAGCGGGGGTCTACGAGCAGTACTTC. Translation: CASSSIAGVYEQYF.

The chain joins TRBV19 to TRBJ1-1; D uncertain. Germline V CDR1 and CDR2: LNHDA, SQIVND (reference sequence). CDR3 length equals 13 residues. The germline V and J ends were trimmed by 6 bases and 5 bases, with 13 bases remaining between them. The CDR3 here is CASSLIPDTEAFF. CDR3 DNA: TGTGCCAGTAGCCTGATTCCGGATACTGAAGCTTTCTTT.

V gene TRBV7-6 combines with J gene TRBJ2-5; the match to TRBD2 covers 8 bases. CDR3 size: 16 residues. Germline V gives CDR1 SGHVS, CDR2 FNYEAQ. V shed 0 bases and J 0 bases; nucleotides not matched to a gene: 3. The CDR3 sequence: CASSLASGTYQETQYF. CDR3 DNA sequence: TGTGCCAGCAGCTTAGCTAGCGGGACATACCAAGAGACCCAGTACTTC. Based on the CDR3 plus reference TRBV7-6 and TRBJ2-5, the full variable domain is GAGVSQSPRYKVTKRGQDVALRCDPISGHVSLYWYRQALGQGPEFLTYFNYEAQQDKSGLPNDRFSAERPEGSISTLTIQRTEQRDSAMYRCASSLASGTYQETQYFGPGTRLLVL.

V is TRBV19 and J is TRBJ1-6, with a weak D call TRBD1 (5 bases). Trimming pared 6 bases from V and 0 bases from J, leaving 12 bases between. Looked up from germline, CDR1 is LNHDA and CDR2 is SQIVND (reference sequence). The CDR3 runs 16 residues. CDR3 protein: CASREDNYSYNSPLHF. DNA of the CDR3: TGTGCCAGTAGGGAGGACAATTACTCCTATAATTCACCCCTCCACTTT. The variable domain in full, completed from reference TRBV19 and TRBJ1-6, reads DGGITQSPKYLFRKEGQNVTLSCEQNLNHDAMYWYRQDPGQGLRLIYYSQIVNDFQKGDIAEGYSVSREKKESFPLTVTSAQKNPTAFYLCASREDNYSYNSPLHFGNGTRLTVT.

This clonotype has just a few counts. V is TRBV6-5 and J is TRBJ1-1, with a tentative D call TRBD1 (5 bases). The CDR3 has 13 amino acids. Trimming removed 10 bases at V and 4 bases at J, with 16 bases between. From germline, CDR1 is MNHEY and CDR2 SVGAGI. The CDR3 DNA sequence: TGTGCCATCAATCGTGGGCAGGGCACTGAAGCTTTCTTT. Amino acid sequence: CAINRGQGTEAFF.

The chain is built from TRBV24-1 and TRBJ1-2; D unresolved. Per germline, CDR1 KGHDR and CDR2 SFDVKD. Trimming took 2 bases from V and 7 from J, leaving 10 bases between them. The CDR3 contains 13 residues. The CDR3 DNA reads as TGTGCCACCAGTGATTCCTACCTTCCTGGCTACACCTTC. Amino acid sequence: CATSDSYLPGYTF.

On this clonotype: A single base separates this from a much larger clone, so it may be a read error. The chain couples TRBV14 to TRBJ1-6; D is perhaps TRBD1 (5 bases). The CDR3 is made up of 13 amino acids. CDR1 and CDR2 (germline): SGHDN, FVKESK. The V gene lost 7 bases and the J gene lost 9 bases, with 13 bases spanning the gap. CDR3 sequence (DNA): TGTGCCAGCACCCCGGGGCTGTTTTCACCCCTCCACTTT. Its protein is CASTPGLFSPLHF.

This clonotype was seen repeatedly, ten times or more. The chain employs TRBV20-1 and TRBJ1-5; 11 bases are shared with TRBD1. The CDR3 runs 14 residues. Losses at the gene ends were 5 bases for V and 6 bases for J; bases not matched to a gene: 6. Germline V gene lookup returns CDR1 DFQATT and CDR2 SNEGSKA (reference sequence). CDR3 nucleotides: TGCAGTGCTTCAAGGACAGGGGGCTCTCAGCCCCAGCATTTT. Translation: CSASRTGGSQPQHF.

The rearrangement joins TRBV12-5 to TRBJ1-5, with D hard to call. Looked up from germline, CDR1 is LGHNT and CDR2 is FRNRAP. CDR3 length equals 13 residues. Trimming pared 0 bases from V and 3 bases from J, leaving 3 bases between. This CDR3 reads CASGLVINQPQHF. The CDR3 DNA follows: TGTGCTAGTGGTTTGGTAATCAATCAGCCCCAGCATTTT.

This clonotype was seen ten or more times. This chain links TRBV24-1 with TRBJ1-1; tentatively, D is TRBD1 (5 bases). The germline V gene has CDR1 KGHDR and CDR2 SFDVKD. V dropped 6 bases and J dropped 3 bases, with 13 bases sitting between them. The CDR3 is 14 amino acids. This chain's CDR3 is CATSKGPLDTEAFF. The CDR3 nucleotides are TGTGCCACCAGTAAGGGACCATTGGACACTGAAGCTTTCTTT.

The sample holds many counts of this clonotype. The DNA for the CDR3 is TGCAGTGCTAGAGATCACTTCGAGACCCAGTACTTC. Its protein product is CSARDHFETQYF. The chain joins TRBV20-1 to TRBJ2-5, with no clear D. This CDR3 is built from 12 residues. V lost 0 bases to trimming and J lost 5 bases, with 7 bases between them. Germline CDR1 and CDR2: DFQATT and SNEGSKA (reference sequence).

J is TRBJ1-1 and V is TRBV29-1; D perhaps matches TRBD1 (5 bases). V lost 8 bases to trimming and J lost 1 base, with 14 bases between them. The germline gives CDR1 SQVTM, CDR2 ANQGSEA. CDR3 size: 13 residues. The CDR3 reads CSLEIRENTEAFF. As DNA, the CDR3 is TGCAGCTTGGAGATCAGGGAGAACACTGAAGCTTTCTTT. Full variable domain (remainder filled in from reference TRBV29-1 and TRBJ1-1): SAVISQKPSRDICQRGTSLTIQCQVDSQVTMMFWYRQQPGQSLTLIATANQGSEATYESGFVIDKFPISRPNLTFSTLTVSNMSPEDSSIYLCSLEIRENTEAFFGQGTRLTVV.

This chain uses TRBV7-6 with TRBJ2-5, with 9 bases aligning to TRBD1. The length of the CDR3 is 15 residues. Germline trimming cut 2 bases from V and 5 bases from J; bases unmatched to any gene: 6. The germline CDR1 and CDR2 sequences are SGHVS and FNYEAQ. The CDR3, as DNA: TGTGCCAGCAGCTTAAACGGGACAGGGTTGGAGACCCAGTACTTC. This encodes CASSLNGTGLETQYF.

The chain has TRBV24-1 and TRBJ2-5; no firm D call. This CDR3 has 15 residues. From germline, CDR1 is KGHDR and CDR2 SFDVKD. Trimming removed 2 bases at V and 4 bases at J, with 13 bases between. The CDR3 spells CATSDWADKRETQYF. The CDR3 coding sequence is TGTGCCACCAGTGATTGGGCCGACAAGAGAGAGACCCAGTACTTC.